A single sample is the source of the 7 T cell receptor beta chains below, sequenced in a study of synovial regulatory T cells in juvenile arthritis. Assay used: immunoSEQ multiplex PCR; TCRdb lists only in-frame clones, some missing. The sample includes 1,500 to 2,000 clones. Each patient with active arthritis gave synovial fluid along with matched peripheral blood. The sample comprised Treg cells from the synovium. These receptors were taken from a donor aged 2 to 35 with juvenile idiopathic arthritis.

According to its frequency, this clone is medium-sized. The chain is built from TRBV19 and TRBJ1-2; TCRdb outputs TRBD1, but without DNA this stays unchecked. The CDR3 contains 16 residues. Nucleotide data are not available. The germline V gene encodes CDR1 LNHDA and CDR2 SQIVND (reference sequence). The CDR3 protein is CASSTPLVRGPYGYTF.

This clone is deemed medium-sized by its frequency. The rearrangement uses TRBV6-5 and TRBJ2-2. The CDR3 has 16 residues. The protein alone is recorded here. Germline V gives CDR1 MNHEY, CDR2 SVGAGI. CDR3 in amino acids: CASSYRGWDFTGELFF.

This clone is classed as medium-sized (0.01 to 0.1%) by frequency. V usage is TRBV6-4 and J usage is TRBJ2-1. The CDR3 is 14 amino acids. Nucleotide data are not available. From germline, CDR1 is MRHNA and CDR2 SNTAGT. The CDR3 sequence is CASSKSGNYNEQFF.

The chain recombines TRBV5-4 with TRBJ2-5. The CDR3 totals 14 residues. No nucleotide data were recorded. CDR1 is SGHNT and CDR2 is YYREEE in the germline V gene (reference sequence). The CDR3 sequence is CASSPWGAWETQYF.

This clone is large by frequency. The CDR3 here is CASKQGGPGLAGAFSYEQYF. The gene calls are TRBV19 and TRBJ2-7; TCRdb gives TRBD2 as the D gene, but with no DNA this cannot be confirmed. The V gene's germline CDR1 is LNHDA and CDR2 SQIVND (reference sequence). CDR3 length: 20 amino acids. No DNA is recorded.

By frequency, this clone is medium-sized. The chain couples TRBV4-1 to TRBJ2-1; TCRdb designates TRBD2, a call that cannot be tested without DNA. The germline V gene has CDR1 MGHRA and CDR2 YSYEKL. This CDR3 spans 14 amino acids. This entry has no DNA. The CDR3 loop reads CASSQPPTPGSQFF.

This clone ranks as medium-sized in terms of frequency. This sequence joins TRBV19 and TRBJ2-5; the TCRdb call, TRBD1, lacks DNA for checking. This CDR3 is 15 amino acids long. The protein alone is recorded here. CDR1 LNHDA and CDR2 SQIVND come from the germline V gene (reference sequence). The CDR3 sequence: CASSTGRKGGETQYF.